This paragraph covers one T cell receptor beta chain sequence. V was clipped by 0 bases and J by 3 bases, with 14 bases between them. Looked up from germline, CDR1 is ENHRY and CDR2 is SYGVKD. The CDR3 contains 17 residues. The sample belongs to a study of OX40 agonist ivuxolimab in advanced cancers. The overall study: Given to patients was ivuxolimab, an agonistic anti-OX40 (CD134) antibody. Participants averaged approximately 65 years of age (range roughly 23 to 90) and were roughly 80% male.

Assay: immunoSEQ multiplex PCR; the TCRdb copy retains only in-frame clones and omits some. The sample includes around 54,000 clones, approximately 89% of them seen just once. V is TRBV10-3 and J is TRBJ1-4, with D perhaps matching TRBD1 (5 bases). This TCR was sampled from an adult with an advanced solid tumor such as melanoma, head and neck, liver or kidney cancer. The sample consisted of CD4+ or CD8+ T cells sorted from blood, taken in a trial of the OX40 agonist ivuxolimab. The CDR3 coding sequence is TGTGCCATCAGTGAGTCTCCAGGGCCACCCGCTAATGAAAAACTGTTTTTT. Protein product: CAISESPGPPANEKLFF.